The sample holds a few counts of the clone carrying this TCR beta chain. Antigen: not known. The data originate from a study of T-cell memory formation after mild COVID-19. Turning to the study itself: TCR clusters largely stayed donor specific. Whole-study findings and limits: Proof of SARS-CoV-2 specificity was absent for the second-wave clones that crested on day 37. A balance of CD4 and CD8 characterized clones contracting day 15 to 85, whereas later expanders leaned CD4+.

TCRdb re-derived calls from the 5' RACE reads in MiXCR, one entry per CDR3 protein. The sample yields around 530,000 distinct CDR3 sequences, less than 25% seen once. CDR1 is SNHLY and CDR2 is FYNNEI in the germline V gene. Trimming removed 3 bases from V and 3 bases from J, with 9 bases in between. CDR3 size: 13 residues. The receptor was derived from an adult woman who had mild COVID-19 (a few samples of this study predate the infection). Cell type and time point are not known. Sequenced material: PBMCs or a T cell subset sorted from them (not recorded which). The gene calls are TRBV2 and TRBJ2-7, with D uncertain. In DNA, the CDR3 is TGTGCCAGCAGTGAGAGCAGAAACTACGAGCAGTACTTC. It codes for CASSESRNYEQYF. The full variable domain, with the rest looked up from reference TRBV2 and TRBJ2-7, is EPEVTQTPSHQVTQMGQEVILRCVPISNHLYFYWYRQILGQKVEFLVSFYNNEISEKSEIFDDQFSVERPDGSNFTLKIRSTKLEDSAMYFCASSESRNYEQYFGPGTRLTVT.